The next 21 T cell receptor beta chains were all read from a single sample in a study of cytomegalovirus exposure and HLA in healthy donors. TCRdb keeps only in-frame clones here, not all; method: immunoSEQ multiplex PCR. The profile covers over 150,000 clones, with 85% to 90% appearing a single time and 4% to 4.5% taken by the ten largest. The sequenced material came from PBMCs. These receptors were obtained from a man between 18 and 35 years old in good health and CMV-seropositive.

The chain carries TRBV19 and TRBJ1-5; no clear D. Trimming took off 4 bases at V and 10 bases at J, with 8 bases between the two ends. The CDR3 extends over 11 amino acids. The V gene's germline CDR1 is LNHDA and CDR2 SQIVND (reference sequence). This CDR3 is CASSNRGPQHF. CDR3 coding DNA: TGTGCCAGTAGTAACCGGGGACCCCAGCATTTT.

In nucleotides, the CDR3 is TGTGCCAGCAGCCAAGAGTCCGGGACAGGGGTTGAAGCTTTCTTT. This sequence encodes CASSQESGTGVEAFF. This chain joins TRBV4-2 and TRBJ1-1; 10 bases agree with TRBD1. With 0 bases clipped from V and 7 bases from J, the junction kept 5 bases outside the gene matches. CDR3 length: 15 amino acids. Germline V CDR1 and CDR2: LGHNA, YNFKEQ.

The chain combines TRBV6-1 with TRBJ2-6; a possible D gene is TRBD1 (6 bases). This CDR3 is built from 15 residues. CDR1 MNHNS and CDR2 SASEGT come from the germline V gene. V was clipped by 5 bases and J by 2 bases, with 10 bases between them. The CDR3, as DNA: TGTGCCAGCAGTACAAACAGGGCTGGGGCCAACGTCCTGACTTTC. Its protein product is CASSTNRAGANVLTF.

This chain uses TRBV27 with TRBJ2-1; 11 positions agree with TRBD2. Germline trimming cut 5 bases from V and 5 bases from J; bases unmatched to any gene: 11. Germline V gene data show CDR1 as MNHEY and CDR2 as SMNVEV (reference sequence). This CDR3 contains 17 residues. CDR3: CASSPYGGLAANNEQFF. In DNA, the CDR3 is TGTGCCAGCAGTCCTTACGGGGGACTAGCGGCGAACAATGAGCAGTTCTTC.

The CDR3 bases are TGTGCCAGCAGCCCCGTGGGAGCGAACTATGGCTACACCTTC. It specifies CASSPVGANYGYTF. The chain links TRBV5-5 to TRBJ1-2; D gene ambiguous. V lost 4 bases, J lost 2 bases, and 12 bases lay in between. Looked up from germline, CDR1 is SGHKS and CDR2 is YYEKEE (reference sequence). This CDR3 spans 14 amino acids. Drawing the rest from reference TRBV5-5 and TRBJ1-2, the complete variable domain is DAGVTQSPTHLIKTRGQQVTLRCSPISGHKSVSWYQQVLGQGPQFIFQYYEKEERGRGNFPDRFSARQFPNYSSELNVNALLLGDSALYLCASSPVGANYGYTFGSGTRLTVV.

This chain links TRBV6-5 with TRBJ1-1; 9 bases match TRBD1. The CDR3 is made up of 15 amino acids. Germline CDR1 and CDR2: MNHEY and SVGAGI. V gave up 5 bases and J gave up 4 bases; unmatched junction bases: 8. The CDR3 is CASSTGGAGVTEAFF. The CDR3 coding sequence is TGTGCCAGCAGTACAGGGGGCGCAGGAGTCACTGAAGCTTTCTTT.

This clone was seen a handful of times. The chain couples TRBV18 to TRBJ1-5; possibly TRBD1 for D (6 bases). Trimming removed 3 bases from V and 7 bases from J, with 13 bases in between. CDR3 size: 14 residues. Germline CDR1 KGHSH, CDR2 LQKENI. For the CDR3, the DNA is TGTGCCAGCTCACCGGTCCCCGGGACACAGCCCCAGCATTTT. It encodes CASSPVPGTQPQHF.

V and J are TRBV19 and TRBJ2-1; 12 nucleotides agree with TRBD2. This CDR3 comprises 14 residues. Trimming took 6 bases from V and 5 from J; bases not matched to a gene: 2. Looked up from germline, CDR1 is LNHDA and CDR2 is SQIVND (reference sequence). The CDR3 DNA sequence: TGTGCCAGTAGGACTAGCGGGAGAAACAATGAGCAGTTCTTC. This translates into CASRTSGRNNEQFF. The variable domain in full, completed from reference TRBV19 and TRBJ2-1, reads DGGITQSPKYLFRKEGQNVTLSCEQNLNHDAMYWYRQDPGQGLRLIYYSQIVNDFQKGDIAEGYSVSREKKESFPLTVTSAQKNPTAFYLCASRTSGRNNEQFFGPGTRLTVL.

This chain links TRBV29-1 with TRBJ2-7; D is possibly TRBD2 (5 bases). The V gene's germline CDR1 is SQVTM and CDR2 ANQGSEA. The length of the CDR3 is 18 residues. V lost 0 bases to trimming and J lost 2 bases, with 23 bases between them. The CDR3 DNA is TGCAGCGTTGAAGATAAGGGCACACCGGGGATCAAACCCTACGAGCAGTACTTC. This encodes CSVEDKGTPGIKPYEQYF.

V gene TRBV5-1 combines with J gene TRBJ2-3; possible D gene TRBD1, 6 bases. The CDR3 extends over 14 amino acids. V shed 4 bases and J shed 0 bases, with 9 bases lying between them. Germline V lookup: CDR1 SGHRS, CDR2 YFSETQ. The CDR3 DNA reads TGCGCCAGCAGCCGGGACACAAGCACAGATACGCAGTATTTT. Amino acids: CASSRDTSTDTQYF. Based on the CDR3 plus reference TRBV5-1 and TRBJ2-3, the full variable domain is KAGVTQTPRYLIKTRGQQVTLSCSPISGHRSVSWYQQTPGQGLQFLFEYFSETQRNKGNFPGRFSGRQFSNSRSEMNVSTLELGDSALYLCASSRDTSTDTQYFGPGTRLTVL.

V is TRBV4-1 and J is TRBJ1-1; no clear D. CDR1 and CDR2 (germline): MGHRA, YSYEKL. The CDR3 is made up of 17 amino acids. Trimming stripped 4 bases from V and 0 bases from J, with 18 bases between. DNA of the CDR3: TGCGCCAGCAGCCGTTTGGAGGGCCCGTTGATGAACACTGAAGCTTTCTTT. Its protein product is CASSRLEGPLMNTEAFF.

The V and J genes are TRBV9 and TRBJ2-1; 10 positions match TRBD1. There are 15 residues in the CDR3. V shed 3 bases and J 4 bases; nucleotides not matched to a gene: 4. The germline gives CDR1 SGDLS, CDR2 YYNGEE. The CDR3 sequence: CASSEGQGRYNEQFF. Here the CDR3 DNA reads TGTGCCAGCAGCGAGGGACAGGGGCGTTACAATGAGCAGTTCTTC. The full variable domain, completed using reference TRBV9 and TRBJ2-1, is DSGVTQTPKHLITATGQRVTLRCSPRSGDLSVYWYQQSLDQGLQFLIQYYNGEERAKGNILERFSAQQFPDLHSELNLSSLELGDSALYFCASSEGQGRYNEQFFGPGTRLTVL.

The gene calls are TRBV7-2 and TRBJ2-7; 15 nucleotides align to TRBD2. Germline loops: CDR1 SGHTA, CDR2 FQGNSA. The CDR3 length is 18 residues. V dropped 4 bases and J dropped 1; count of bases not matched to a gene: 8. Here the CDR3 reads CASSSPGTSGGRSYEQYF. The DNA for the CDR3 is TGTGCCAGCAGCTCTCCCGGGACTAGCGGGGGGAGGTCCTACGAGCAGTACTTC.

As to this clone: Distinct nucleotide sequences in the sample also encode this CDR3. The CDR3: CASSLGTGGSYEQYF. DNA of the CDR3: TGCGCCAGCAGCTTGGGGACAGGGGGATCCTACGAGCAGTACTTC. The chain couples TRBV5-1 to TRBJ2-7, with 10 bases fitting TRBD1. Trimming at V came to 0 bases and at J to 1 base, leaving 1 base not matched to a gene. This CDR3 comprises 15 residues. The germline gives CDR1 SGHRS, CDR2 YFSETQ.

V and J are TRBV6-1 and TRBJ2-5; D perhaps matches TRBD1 (6 bases). CDR1 and CDR2 (germline): MNHNS, SASEGT. There are 15 residues in the CDR3. V was cut by 2 bases and J by 4 bases, with 14 bases left in between. The CDR3 DNA reads TGTGCCAGCAGTGAACGGCTAGGGGGTGGAGAGACCCAGTACTTC. Encoded protein: CASSERLGGGETQYF.

The chain couples TRBV7-9 to TRBJ1-2, with a possible D match to TRBD1 (5 bases). The CDR3 spans 13 residues. V was pared by 0 bases and J by 6 bases, with 8 bases between. The germline gives CDR1 SEHNR, CDR2 FQNEAQ (reference sequence). DNA for the CDR3: TGTGCCAGCAGCTTAGCCCAAGGGGATGGCTACACCTTC. This codes for CASSLAQGDGYTF.

The J gene is TRBJ1-5, the V gene TRBV5-1; possibly TRBD1 for D (6 bases). There are 15 residues in the CDR3. Germline assignment: CDR1 SGHRS and CDR2 YFSETQ. Trimming pared 1 base from V and 5 bases from J, leaving 13 bases between. The DNA of the CDR3 is TGCGCCAGCAGCTTGTCCGGGGGGGCGGATCAGCCCCAGCATTTT. Translation: CASSLSGGADQPQHF.

The chain carries TRBV5-1 and TRBJ1-5; 7 bases agree with TRBD1. The CDR3 sequence is 16 residues long. The V gene's germline CDR1 is SGHRS and CDR2 YFSETQ. V dropped 6 bases and J dropped 4; count of bases not matched to a gene: 13. CDR3 bases: TGCGCCAGCAAAAACGAGGGGGCGTTTAAAAATCAGCCCCAGCATTTT. It translates to CASKNEGAFKNQPQHF.

V and J are TRBV10-1 and TRBJ2-2, with TRBD1 matching over 8 bases. CDR3 length: 14 amino acids. Germline values: CDR1 WNHNN, CDR2 SYGVQD (reference sequence). V shed 4 bases and J 4 bases; nucleotides not matched to a gene: 2. The CDR3 region is CASSADRATGELFF. The CDR3, as DNA: TGCGCCAGCAGTGCGGACAGGGCCACCGGGGAGCTGTTTTTT.

V usage is TRBV18 and J usage is TRBJ2-5, with D possibly matching TRBD2 (6 bases). CDR1 KGHSH and CDR2 LQKENI come from the germline V gene. Trimming took off 2 bases at V and 9 bases at J, with 13 bases between the two ends. The CDR3 sequence is 13 residues long. The DNA for the CDR3 is TGTGCCAGCTCACCAAGGGACTCCCCGGCCCAGTACTTC. The encoded protein is CASSPRDSPAQYF.

This chain joins TRBV28 and TRBJ2-2, with TRBD2 matching over 8 bases. The V and J ends lost 6 bases and 0 bases, in that order; junction bases with no gene match: 3. CDR1 is MDHEN and CDR2 is SYDVKM in the germline V gene. CDR3 length equals 15 residues. This chain's CDR3 is CASRQTSANTGELFF. CDR3 DNA: TGTGCCAGCAGGCAGACTAGCGCGAACACCGGGGAGCTGTTTTTT.